The following is a T cell receptor beta chain sequence with its context. The CDR3 covers 13 residues. J lost 5 bases, V lost 2 bases, and 4 bases had no gene match. Per the germline V gene, CDR1 is SGHRS and CDR2 is YFSETQ. This sample is part of a study of technical replicates of blood from a few donors. Sequencing used immunoSEQ multiplex PCR; TCRdb keeps in-frame clones, though not all of them. Of about 70,000 clones in the sample, around 90% were seen once. The chain links TRBV5-1 to TRBJ2-7; 7 bases line up with TRBD1. The specimen sequenced was T cells isolated from PBMCs. The sequence was obtained from a human donor in good health. CDR3 loop: CASSLQGFDEQYF. DNA of the CDR3: TGCGCCAGCAGCTTACAGGGGTTCGACGAGCAGTACTTC.